A selection of T cell receptor beta chains follows, all from one sample in a study of post-analysis software for immune sequencing data. Via MiXCR, TCRdb re-called the PCR reads, giving one row per CDR3 protein. Here the sample spans hundreds of thousands of distinct CDR3 sequences, less than 35% being singletons. Sequenced sample: blood. The receptors originated from a girl aged 5 to 17 with multiple sclerosis. The CDR3 runs from the conserved cysteine through the conserved F or W. D genes are given only for firm matches. Size is stated for part of the rows, as once, few or many counts, or as a class when the clone is expanded.

v_call	j_call	clone_size	d_call	cdr3_length	cdr3_nt	cdr3_aa
TRBV2	TRBJ1-1	-	-	15	TGTGCCAGCAGCGATCTGACAGACATGAACACTGAAGCTTTCTTT	CASSDLTDMNTEAFF
TRBV20-1	TRBJ1-2	-	TRBD1	14	TGCAGTGCTGGGCCCGGGACAGCTAACTATGGCTACACCTTC	CSAGPGTANYGYTF
TRBV28	TRBJ1-5	-	TRBD1	15	TGTGCCAGCACCTCACAGACAGGGCGCAATCAGCCCCAGCATTTT	CASTSQTGRNQPQHF
TRBV5-1	TRBJ2-7	few	TRBD1	17	TGCGCCAGCAGCTTGGCTACCGGGACAGGGGGTTACAATGAGCAGTACTTC	CASSLATGTGGYNEQYF
TRBV20-1	TRBJ2-7	many	-	13	TGCAGTGCCCCCATGGGGTACCCCTACGAGCAGTACTTC	CSAPMGYPYEQYF
TRBV7-9	TRBJ2-2	few	-	13	TGTGCCAGCAGCTTCCGGACCTCCGGGGAGCTGTTTTTT	CASSFRTSGELFF
TRBV20-1	TRBJ1-5	few	-	14	TGCAGTGCCCACCCTACAGGGCCCAATCAGCCCCAGCATTTT	CSAHPTGPNQPQHF
TRBV14	TRBJ2-7	few	-	16	TGTGCCAGCAGCGGGGACCGTCGAGGATCGATTTACGAGCAGTACTTC	CASSGDRRGSIYEQYF
TRBV6-2/TRBV6-3	TRBJ2-7	-	TRBD2	14	TGTGCCAGCAGGAAAGCGGGACTAGTCTACGAGCAGTACTTC	CASRKAGLVYEQYF
TRBV2	TRBJ2-5	-	TRBD2	15	TGTGCCAGCAGTGAAGTAAGAGGGACTAGCCCTGAGCAGTACTTC	CASSEVRGTSPEQYF
TRBV5-1	TRBJ2-1	few	-	18	TGCGCCAGCAGCTCACCCGACTTGATGGGAGGCTCCTACAATGAGCAGTTCTTC	CASSSPDLMGGSYNEQFF
TRBV11-2	TRBJ2-1	-	-	13	TGTGCCAGCCGGGTTGGGAGTTCGGATGAGCAGTTCTTC	CASRVGSSDEQFF
TRBV20-1	TRBJ2-3	few	-	15	TGCAGTGCCGACAATAGCGACGGAGACACAGATACGCAGTATTTT	CSADNSDGDTDTQYF
TRBV15	TRBJ1-2	-	-	14	TGTGCCGCCAGCAGAGAAGGACGGGACTATGGCTACACCTTC	CAASREGRDYGYTF
TRBV20-1	TRBJ2-5	-	TRBD2	14	TGCAGTGCTAGTCGCCTAGCGGGAGGAGAGACCCAGTACTTC	CSASRLAGGETQYF
TRBV10-3	TRBJ2-3	many	-	14	TGTGCCATCAGTGAGTCAATACGCAGAGATACGCAGTATTTT	CAISESIRRDTQYF
TRBV24-1	TRBJ2-3	-	TRBD2	16	TGTGCCACCAGTGACCGTAGCGGGAGGCGCACAGATACGCAGTATTTT	CATSDRSGRRTDTQYF
TRBV20-1	TRBJ2-5	-	TRBD2	11	TGCAGTGCTAGCCTTGCGGGGGAGCAGTACTTC	CSASLAGEQYF
TRBV20-1	TRBJ2-5	few	TRBD2	15	TGCAGTGCTAGTCAAGCGGGACGGTCCCAAGAGACCCAGTACTTC	CSASQAGRSQETQYF
TRBV7-6	TRBJ2-5	few	-	15	TGTGCCAGCAGTCGCAGAATGGGGGCCCAAGAGACCCAGTACTTC	CASSRRMGAQETQYF
TRBV12-3/TRBV12-4	TRBJ2-5	-	TRBD1	15	TGTGCCAGCACTATCGGACAGGGCAGACAAGAGGCCCAGTACTTC	CASTIGQGRQEAQYF
TRBV7-2	TRBJ2-3	many	TRBD2	16	TGTGCCAGCAGCTCACGCGGGGGGAGCAACGCAGATACGCAGTATTTT	CASSSRGGSNADTQYF
TRBV5-1	TRBJ2-3	-	TRBD2	15	TGCGCCAACAGCGTAACTAGCGGGATCGCAGATACGCAGTATTTT	CANSVTSGIADTQYF
TRBV12-3/TRBV12-4	TRBJ1-5	-	-	14	TGTGCCAGCAGTTTAGACGGAAACAATCAGCCCCAGCATTTT	CASSLDGNNQPQHF
TRBV12-3/TRBV12-4	TRBJ1-5	-	-	14	TGTGCCAGCAGTTTAGCCCTGGGCAATCAGCCCCAGCATTTT	CASSLALGNQPQHF
TRBV6-9	TRBJ2-1	-	-	15	TGTGCCAGCAGTTATCCGGGGCCGTTTTACAATGAGCAGTTCTTC	CASSYPGPFYNEQFF
TRBV4-3	TRBJ2-7	few	-	16	TGCGCCAGCAGCCTGACCCTTACCGTTCCTAGCTACGAGCAGTACTTC	CASSLTLTVPSYEQYF
TRBV20-1	TRBJ2-1	-	-	15	TGCAGTGCTAGGGCCTGGGGCCAGACCTACAATGAGCAGTTCTTC	CSARAWGQTYNEQFF
TRBV27	TRBJ2-2	-	TRBD1	15	TGTGCCAGCAGTGCCGGGACAGGGGAAACCGGGGAGCTGTTTTTT	CASSAGTGETGELFF
TRBV10-1	TRBJ2-5	-	TRBD2	17	TGCGCCAGGTTGGGACTAGCGGGCTCTAGGTCCCAAGAGACCCAGTACTTC	CARLGLAGSRSQETQYF
TRBV20-1	TRBJ2-7	few	-	13	TGCAGTGTCGGACGGACAGCCGAATACGAGCAGTACTTC	CSVGRTAEYEQYF